The entry below gives a single T cell receptor (beta chain) sequence along with its context. This specimen belongs to a study of blood T cell repertoires in COVID-19. Study information: Sample material is recorded as cDNA or gDNA derived from T cells, B-cell-depleted T cells, or PBMCs.

Per the original data handling: It was from reference gene primer amplification that nucleated cell counts were estimated. The table came from immunoSEQ multiplex PCR; TCRdb's copy has only in-frame clones and leaves some out. From that table come the V and J calls and clone size; the DNA was used to work out D and trimming. The data contain fewer than 200,000 clones, about 90% of them seen just once; the ten biggest clones take up 1% to 1.5%. Clinical history reported by participants formed the basis on which cohorts were assigned. Specimen: PBMCs or T cells enriched from blood (not recorded which). The receptor was derived from a human donor with acute COVID-19. The donor label of this sample is uncertain.

CDR3 bases: TGTGCCAGCAGCTTGTGGATCACAGGGGAACTGTTTTTT. This gives the protein CASSLWITGELFF. The chain carries TRBV5-6 and TRBJ1-4, with 7 bases identical to TRBD1. CDR1 is SGHDT and CDR2 is YYEEEE in the germline V gene. The length of the CDR3 is 13 residues. The junction had 6 bases not matched to a gene; V was cut back by 1 base and J by 12 bases.